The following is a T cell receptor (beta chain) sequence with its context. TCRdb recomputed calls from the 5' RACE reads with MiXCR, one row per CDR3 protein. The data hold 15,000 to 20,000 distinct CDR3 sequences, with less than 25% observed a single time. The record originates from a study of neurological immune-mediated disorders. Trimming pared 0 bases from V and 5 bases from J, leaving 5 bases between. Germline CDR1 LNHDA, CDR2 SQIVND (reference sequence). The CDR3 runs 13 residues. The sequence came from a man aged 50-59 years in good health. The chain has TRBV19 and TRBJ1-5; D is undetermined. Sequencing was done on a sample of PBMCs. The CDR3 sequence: CASSIDRYQPQHF. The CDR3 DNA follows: TGTGCCAGTAGTATAGACCGTTATCAGCCCCAGCATTTT.